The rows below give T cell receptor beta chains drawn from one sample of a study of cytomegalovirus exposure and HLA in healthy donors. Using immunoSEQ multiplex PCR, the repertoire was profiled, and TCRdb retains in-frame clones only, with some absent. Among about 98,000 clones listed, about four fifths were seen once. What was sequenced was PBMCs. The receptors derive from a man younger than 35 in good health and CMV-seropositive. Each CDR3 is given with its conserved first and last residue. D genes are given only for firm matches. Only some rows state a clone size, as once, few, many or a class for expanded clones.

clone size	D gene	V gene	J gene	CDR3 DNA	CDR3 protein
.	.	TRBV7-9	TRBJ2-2	TGTGCCAGCAGCTTAGTCCAGGCTAGCGACAACACCGGGGAGCTGTTTTTT	CASSLVQASDNTGELFF
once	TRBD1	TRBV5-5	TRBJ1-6	TGTGCCAGCAGCTCCGATGCGACAGGGAATGTGTCACCCCTCCACTTT	CASSSDATGNVSPLHF
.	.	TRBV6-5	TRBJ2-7	TGTGCCAGCAGCCCACAGGAGCTCCTCTACGAGCAGTACTTC	CASSPQELLYEQYF
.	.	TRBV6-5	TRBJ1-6	TGTGCCAGCAGTGAACAAAATAATTCACCCCTCCACTTT	CASSEQNNSPLHF
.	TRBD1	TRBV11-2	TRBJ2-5	TGTGCCAGCAGCTTGTGGGCGACCGGGACAGAAGAGACCCAGTACTTC	CASSLWATGTEETQYF
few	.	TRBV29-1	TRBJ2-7	TGCAGCGTTGCTCTCTGGACACTCTCCTACGAGCAGTACTTC	CSVALWTLSYEQYF
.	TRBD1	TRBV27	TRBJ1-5	TGTGCCAGTCTACCGGGGACAGGGGTTAATCAGCCCCAGCATTTT	CASLPGTGVNQPQHF
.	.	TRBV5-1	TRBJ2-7	TGCGCCAGCAGCTTGGCCGCAACTTCGTGGGAGCAGTACTTC	CASSLAATSWEQYF
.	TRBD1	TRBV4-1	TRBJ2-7	TGCGCCAGCAGCCAAGTTCTAAAAAGGGACAGGGGGGTCTACGAGCAGTACTTC	CASSQVLKRDRGVYEQYF
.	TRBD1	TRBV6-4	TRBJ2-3	TGTGCCAGCAGTGAAAACAGGGGAAGCACAGATACGCAGTATTTT	CASSENRGSTDTQYF
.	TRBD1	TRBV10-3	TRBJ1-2	TGTGCCATCAGGGTAATTACAGGGGGCGATCACTATGGCTACACCTTC	CAIRVITGGDHYGYTF
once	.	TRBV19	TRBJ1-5	TGTGCCAGTAGTATAGGGGCAGCCATTAGCAATCAGCCCCAGCATTTT	CASSIGAAISNQPQHF
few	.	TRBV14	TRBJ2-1	TGTGCCAGCAGCCGCCAGGACAGAACCTACAATGAGCAGTTCTTC	CASSRQDRTYNEQFF
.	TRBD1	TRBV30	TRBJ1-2	TGTGCCTCCAATGACAGGGCTAACTATGGCTACACCTTC	CASNDRANYGYTF
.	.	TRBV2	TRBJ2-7	TGTGCCAGCAGTAACTACGAACTACGGGGCGAGCAGTACTTC	CASSNYELRGEQYF
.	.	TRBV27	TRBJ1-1	TGTGCCAGCAGTTTATATAGGAACACTGAAGCTTTCTTT	CASSLYRNTEAFF
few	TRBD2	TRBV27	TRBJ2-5	TGTGCCAGCAGTCCAGGGACTAGCGGGGCGACATTAGAGACCCAGTACTTC	CASSPGTSGATLETQYF
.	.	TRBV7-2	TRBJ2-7	TGTGCCAGCAGCTTAGTGGCAGGGGAAGGAATTTCGGTCGAGCAGTACTTC	CASSLVAGEGISVEQYF
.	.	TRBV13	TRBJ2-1	TGTGCCAGCAGCCGCACGGGGGGCCGCCCCCTCTCCTACAATGAGCAGTTCTTC	CASSRTGGRPLSYNEQFF
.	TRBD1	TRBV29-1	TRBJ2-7	TGCAGCGTTGAAGTCGGGGAGACAGGGGGCGCTTACGAGCAGTACTTC	CSVEVGETGGAYEQYF
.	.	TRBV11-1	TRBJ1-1	TGTGCCAGCAGCTCGACAGATTTGAGGGGGACTGAAGCTTTCTTT	CASSSTDLRGTEAFF
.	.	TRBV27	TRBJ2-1	TGTGCCAGCAGTTTTGGGGCGACGAATGAGCAGTTCTTC	CASSFGATNEQFF
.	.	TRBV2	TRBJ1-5	TGTGCCAGCGGCCGTCGACACAATCAGCCCCAGCATTTT	CASGRRHNQPQHF
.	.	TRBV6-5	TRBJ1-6	TGTGCCAGCAGTTTCGCGGACAGAGCACCCCTCCACTTT	CASSFADRAPLHF
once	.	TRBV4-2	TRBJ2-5	TGTGCCAGCAGCCAAGAATCGCAGGGCGTTATAACGGAGACCCAGTACTTC	CASSQESQGVITETQYF
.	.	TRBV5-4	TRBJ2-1	TGTGCCAGCAGCTTACTAGGCGGGGGCGGGGCTGAGCAGTTCTTC	CASSLLGGGGAEQFF
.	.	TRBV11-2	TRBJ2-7	TGTGCCAGCAGCCCCGGACCGGGACTCAGCTACGAGCAGTACTTC	CASSPGPGLSYEQYF
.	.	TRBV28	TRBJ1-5	TGTGCCAGCAGTTTATCGGAAACAGTAAACAATCAGCCCCAGCATTTT	CASSLSETVNNQPQHF
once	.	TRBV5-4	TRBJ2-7	TGTGCCAGCAGCGGGGGGAGCTCCTACGAGCAGTACTTC	CASSGGSSYEQYF
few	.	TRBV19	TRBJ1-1	TGTGCCAGTAGTATTTTCCGGGGAACTGAAGCTTTCTTT	CASSIFRGTEAFF
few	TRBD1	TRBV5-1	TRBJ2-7	TGCGCCAGCAGCTTGAGACAGGGGGCGCTCTACGAGCAGTACTTC	CASSLRQGALYEQYF
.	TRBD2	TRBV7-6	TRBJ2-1	TGTGCCAGCAGCTCTTGGACTAGTCAGGCGATTGATGAGCAGTTCTTC	CASSSWTSQAIDEQFF
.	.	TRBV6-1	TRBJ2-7	TGTGCCAGCAGTGTGGACAGGAGGGGATACGAGCAGTACTTC	CASSVDRRGYEQYF
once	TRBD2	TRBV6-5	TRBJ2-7	TGTGCCAGCAGCCACGGGACTAGCGGCTACGAGCAGTACTTC	CASSHGTSGYEQYF
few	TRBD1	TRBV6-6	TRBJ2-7	TGTGCCAGCAGTTATGGGACAGGGTTCGCCGAGCAGTACTTC	CASSYGTGFAEQYF
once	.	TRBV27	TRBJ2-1	TGTGCCAGCAGTTTATCGGGGGGAAGCTCCTACAATGAGCAGTTCTTC	CASSLSGGSSYNEQFF
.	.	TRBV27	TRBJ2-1	TGTGCCAGCAGGGGGGCTCGGGGCACTCCGAGCAATGAGCAGTTCTTC	CASRGARGTPSNEQFF
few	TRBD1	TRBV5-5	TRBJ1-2	TGTGCCAGCAGCGTTGACAGGGGGCGCAACTATGGCTACACCTTC	CASSVDRGRNYGYTF
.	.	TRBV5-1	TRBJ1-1	TGCGCCAGCAGCCGAGGGGGGAACACTGAAGCTTTCTTT	CASSRGGNTEAFF
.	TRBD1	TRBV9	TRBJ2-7	TGTGCCAGCAGCGTTTCGGGACAGTCTTACGAGCAGTACTTC	CASSVSGQSYEQYF
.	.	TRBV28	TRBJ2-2	TGTGCCAGCAGTTTATCCCCCGACTACACCGGGGAGCTGTTTTTT	CASSLSPDYTGELFF
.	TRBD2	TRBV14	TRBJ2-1	TGTGCCAGCAGCCAAGGGGGCGGGGGGAATTACAATGAGCAGTTCTTC	CASSQGGGGNYNEQFF
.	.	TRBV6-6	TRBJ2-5	TGTGCCAGCAGTTACGACGGCAGGGGTTTATTAGAGACCCAGTACTTC	CASSYDGRGLLETQYF
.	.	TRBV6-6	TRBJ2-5	TGTGCCAGCAGCCCCGGAGAGACCCAGTACTTC	CASSPGETQYF
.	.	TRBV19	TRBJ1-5	TGTGCCAGTAGTATAGATCCTCGGACACCCCTGAATCAGCCCCAGCATTTT	CASSIDPRTPLNQPQHF
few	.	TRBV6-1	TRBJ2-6	TGTGCCAGCAGTGAAGCGGGTTCTGGCAGGTTGGGCTCTGGGGCCAACGTCCTGACTTTC	CASSEAGSGRLGSGANVLTF
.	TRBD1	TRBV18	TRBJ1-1	TGTGCCAGCTCACCCGGGACAGCGAACACTGAAGCTTTCTTT	CASSPGTANTEAFF
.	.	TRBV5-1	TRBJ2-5	TGCGCCAGCAACATGGCCCCAGGGTCAGAGACCCAGTACTTC	CASNMAPGSETQYF
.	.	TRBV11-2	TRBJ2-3	TGTGCCAGCAGCTTAGGTGGACAGAGGGATACGCAGTATTTT	CASSLGGQRDTQYF
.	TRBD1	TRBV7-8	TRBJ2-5	TGTGCCAGCAGCGGACGGGACAGGGGGCAAGAGACCCAGTACTTC	CASSGRDRGQETQYF
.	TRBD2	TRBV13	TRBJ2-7	TGTGCCAGCAGCCCAGGGACTAGCGGGGTGTACGAGCAGTACTTC	CASSPGTSGVYEQYF
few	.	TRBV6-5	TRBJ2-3	TGTGCCAGCAGCACCCGACGCAGCGACCAGAATACGCAGTATTTT	CASSTRRSDQNTQYF
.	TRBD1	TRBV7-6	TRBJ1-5	TGTGCCAGCAGCCCTGAGGACAGGGAAACCCAGCCCCAGCATTTT	CASSPEDRETQPQHF
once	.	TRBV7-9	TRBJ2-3	TGTGCCAGCAGCTTAGGAGTTGGGGCAAGCACAGATACGCAGTATTTT	CASSLGVGASTDTQYF